This T cell receptor (beta chain) was obtained from a study of cytomegalovirus exposure and HLA in healthy donors. Study summary: Sequencing of 150 million to 200 million T cells in an earlier analysis found 95 million to 120 million unique TCR beta sequences. Study-level results: At a 0.05 false discovery rate, a later analysis found 15,000 to 20,000 TCR beta sequences to be associated with HLA alleles.

With regard to this clone: As yet, its antigen is unknown.

Primers: 60 Vbeta forward and 13 Jbeta reverse. The protocol was immunoSEQ multiplex PCR, while the TCRdb copy is restricted to in-frame clones and leaves out a portion. The table has about 83,000 clones, 78% seen once. J gave up 6 bases and V 6 bases, and 13 bases lay outside the gene matches. In germline, CDR1 is SGHDN, CDR2 FVKESK. This CDR3 has 15 residues. Sequencing used PBMCs. This clonotype originated in a man between 18 and 29 years old in good health and CMV-seropositive. The chain uses TRBV14 and TRBJ2-7; 8 bases line up with TRBD1. The CDR3 DNA is TGTGCCAGCAGGCCCTCTAAGGACAGGGTCTCCGAGCAGTACTTC. This gives the protein CASRPSKDRVSEQYF.